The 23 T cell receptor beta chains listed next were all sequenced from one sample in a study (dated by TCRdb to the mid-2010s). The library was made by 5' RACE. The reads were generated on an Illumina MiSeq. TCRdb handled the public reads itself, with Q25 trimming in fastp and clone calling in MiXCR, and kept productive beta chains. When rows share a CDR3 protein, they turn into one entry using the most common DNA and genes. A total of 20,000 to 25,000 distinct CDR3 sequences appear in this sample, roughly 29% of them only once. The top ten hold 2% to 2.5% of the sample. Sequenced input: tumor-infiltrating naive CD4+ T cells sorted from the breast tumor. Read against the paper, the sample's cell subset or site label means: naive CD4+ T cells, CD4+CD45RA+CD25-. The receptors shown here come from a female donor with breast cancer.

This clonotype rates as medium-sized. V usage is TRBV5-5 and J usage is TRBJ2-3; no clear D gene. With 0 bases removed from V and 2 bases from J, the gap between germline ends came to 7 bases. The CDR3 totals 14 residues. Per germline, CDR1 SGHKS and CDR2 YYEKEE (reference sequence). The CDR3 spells CASSLDQNTDTQYF. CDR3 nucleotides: TGTGCCAGCAGCTTGGACCAAAACACAGATACGCAGTATTTT.

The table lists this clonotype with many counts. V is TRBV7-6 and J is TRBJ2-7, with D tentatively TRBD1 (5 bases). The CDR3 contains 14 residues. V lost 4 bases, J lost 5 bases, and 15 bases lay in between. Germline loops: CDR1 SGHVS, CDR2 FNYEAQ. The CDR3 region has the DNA TGTGCCAGCAGCTCGGGCCCAGGGTCCCACGAGCAGTACTTC. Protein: CASSSGPGSHEQYF.

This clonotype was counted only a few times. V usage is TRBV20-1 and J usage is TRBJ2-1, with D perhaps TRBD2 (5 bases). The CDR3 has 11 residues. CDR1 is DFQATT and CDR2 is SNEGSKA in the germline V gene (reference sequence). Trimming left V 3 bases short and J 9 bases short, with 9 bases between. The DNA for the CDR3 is TGCAGTGCTAGCCAGGACTTTGAGCAGTTCTTC. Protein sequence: CSASQDFEQFF.

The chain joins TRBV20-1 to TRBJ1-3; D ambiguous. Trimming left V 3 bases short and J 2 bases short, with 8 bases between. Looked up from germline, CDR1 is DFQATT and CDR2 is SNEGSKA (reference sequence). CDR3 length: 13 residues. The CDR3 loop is CSARGQAGNTIYF. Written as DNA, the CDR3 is TGCAGTGCTAGGGGCCAAGCTGGAAACACCATATATTTT.

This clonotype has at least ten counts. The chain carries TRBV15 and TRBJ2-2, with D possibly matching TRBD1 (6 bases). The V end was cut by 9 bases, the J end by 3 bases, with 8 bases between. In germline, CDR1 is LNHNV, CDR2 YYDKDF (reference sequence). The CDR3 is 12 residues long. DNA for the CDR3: TGTGCCACAGGGGGTTACACCGGGGAGCTGTTTTTT. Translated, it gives CATGGYTGELFF. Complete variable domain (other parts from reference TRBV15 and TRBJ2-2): DAMVIQNPRYQVTQFGKPVTLSCSQTLNHNVMYWYQQKSSQAPKLLFHYYDKDFNNEADTPDNFQSRRPNTSFCFLDIRSPGLGDTAMYLCATGGYTGELFFGEGSRLTVL.

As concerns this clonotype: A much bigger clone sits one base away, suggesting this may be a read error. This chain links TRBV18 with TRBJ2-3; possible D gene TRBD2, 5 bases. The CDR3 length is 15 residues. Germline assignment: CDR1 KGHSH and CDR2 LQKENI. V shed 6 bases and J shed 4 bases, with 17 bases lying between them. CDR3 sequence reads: CASSPDYLSADTQYF. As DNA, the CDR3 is TGTGCCAGCTCCCCCGACTACCTAAGCGCAGATACGCAGTATTTT.

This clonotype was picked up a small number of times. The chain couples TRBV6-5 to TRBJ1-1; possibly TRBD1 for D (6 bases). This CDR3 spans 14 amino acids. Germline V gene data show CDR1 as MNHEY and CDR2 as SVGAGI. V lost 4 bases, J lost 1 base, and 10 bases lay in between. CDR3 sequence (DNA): TGTGCCAGCAGTTCCAGGGGCTCGAACACTGAAGCTTTCTTT. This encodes CASSSRGSNTEAFF.

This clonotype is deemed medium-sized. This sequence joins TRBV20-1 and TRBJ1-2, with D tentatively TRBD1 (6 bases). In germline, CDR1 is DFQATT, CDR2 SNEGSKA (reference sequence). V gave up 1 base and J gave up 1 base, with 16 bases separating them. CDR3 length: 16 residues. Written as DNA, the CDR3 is TGCAGTGCTAGAGGGGGGGGCGAGAAGATTAACTATGGCTACACCTTC. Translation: CSARGGGEKINYGYTF.

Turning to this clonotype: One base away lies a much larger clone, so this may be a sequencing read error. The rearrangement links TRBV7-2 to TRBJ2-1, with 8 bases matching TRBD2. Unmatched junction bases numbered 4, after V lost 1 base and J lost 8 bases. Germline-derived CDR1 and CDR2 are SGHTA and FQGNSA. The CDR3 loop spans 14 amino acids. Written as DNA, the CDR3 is TGTGCCAGCAGCTTAGAGGGACTAGTCGATGAGCAGTTCTTC. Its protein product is CASSLEGLVDEQFF.

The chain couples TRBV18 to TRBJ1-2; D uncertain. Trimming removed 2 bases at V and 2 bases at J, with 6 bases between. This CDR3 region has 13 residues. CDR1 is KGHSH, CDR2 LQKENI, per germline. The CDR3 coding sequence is TGTGCCAGCTCACCAGTCGGAAACTATGGCTACACCTTC. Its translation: CASSPVGNYGYTF.

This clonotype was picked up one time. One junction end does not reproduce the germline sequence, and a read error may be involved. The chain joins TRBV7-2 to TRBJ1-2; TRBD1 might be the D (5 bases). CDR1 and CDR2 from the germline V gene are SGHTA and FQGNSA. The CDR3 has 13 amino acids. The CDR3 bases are TGTGCCAGCAGCGTACAGGAAGGCCATGGCTGCACCTTC. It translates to CASSVQEGHGCTF.

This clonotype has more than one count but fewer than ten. This chain's CDR3 is CASSSNLGQGSNQPQHF. CDR3 coding DNA: TGTGCCAGCAGCTCAAACCTGGGACAGGGAAGCAATCAGCCCCAGCATTTT. The chain uses TRBV7-9 and TRBJ1-5; 9 bases map to TRBD1. This CDR3 is 17 amino acids long. Germline values: CDR1 SEHNR, CDR2 FQNEAQ (reference sequence). The trim removed 4 bases at V and 1 base at J, leaving 8 bases unmatched.

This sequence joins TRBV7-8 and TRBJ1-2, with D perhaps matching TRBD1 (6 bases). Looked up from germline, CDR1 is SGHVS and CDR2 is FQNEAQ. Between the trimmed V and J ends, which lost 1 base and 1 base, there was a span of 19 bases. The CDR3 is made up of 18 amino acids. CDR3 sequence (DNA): TGTGCCAGCAGCTTAGGCGGCAGGGGAGGCTCGGATAACTATGGCTACACCTTC. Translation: CASSLGGRGGSDNYGYTF.

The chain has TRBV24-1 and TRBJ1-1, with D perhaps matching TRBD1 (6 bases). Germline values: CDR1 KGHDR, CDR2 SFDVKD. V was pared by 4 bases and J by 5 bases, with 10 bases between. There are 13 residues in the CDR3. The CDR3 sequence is CATSDPGQTEAFF. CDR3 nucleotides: TGTGCCACCAGTGACCCCGGACAGACTGAAGCTTTCTTT.

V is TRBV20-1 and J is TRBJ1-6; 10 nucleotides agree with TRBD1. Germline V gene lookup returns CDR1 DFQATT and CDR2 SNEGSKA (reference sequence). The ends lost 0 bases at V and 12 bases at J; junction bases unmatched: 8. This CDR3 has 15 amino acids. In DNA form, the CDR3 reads TGCAGTGCTAGAGACCGGGACAGGGGTCATTTACCCCTCCACTTT. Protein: CSARDRDRGHLPLHF.

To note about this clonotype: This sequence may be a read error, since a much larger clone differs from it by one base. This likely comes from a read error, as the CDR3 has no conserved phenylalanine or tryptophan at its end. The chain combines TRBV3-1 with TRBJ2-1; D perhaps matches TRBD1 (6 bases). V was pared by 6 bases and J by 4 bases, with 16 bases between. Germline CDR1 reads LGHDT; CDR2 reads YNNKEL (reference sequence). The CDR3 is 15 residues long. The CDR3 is CASSRTETGYNEQFL. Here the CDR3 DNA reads TGTGCCAGCAGTCGAACCGAGACAGGATACAATGAGCAGTTCCTC.

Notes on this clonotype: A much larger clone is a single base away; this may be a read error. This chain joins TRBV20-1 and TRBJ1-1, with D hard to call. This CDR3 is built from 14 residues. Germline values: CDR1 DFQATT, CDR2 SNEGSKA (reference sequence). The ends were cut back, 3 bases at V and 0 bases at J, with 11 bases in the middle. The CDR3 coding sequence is TGCAGTGCTAGTCCTCGGGGAGTGAACACTGAAGCTTTCTTT. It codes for CSASPRGVNTEAFF.

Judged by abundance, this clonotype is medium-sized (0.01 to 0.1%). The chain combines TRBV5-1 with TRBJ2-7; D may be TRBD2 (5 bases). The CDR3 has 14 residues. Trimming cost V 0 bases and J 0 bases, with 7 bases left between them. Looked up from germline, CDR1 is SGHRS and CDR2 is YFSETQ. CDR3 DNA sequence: TGCGCCAGCAGCTTGGGACGGGACTCCTACGAGCAGTACTTC. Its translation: CASSLGRDSYEQYF. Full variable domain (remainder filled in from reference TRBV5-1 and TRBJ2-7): KAGVTQTPRYLIKTRGQQVTLSCSPISGHRSVSWYQQTPGQGLQFLFEYFSETQRNKGNFPGRFSGRQFSNSRSEMNVSTLELGDSALYLCASSLGRDSYEQYFGPGTRLTVT.

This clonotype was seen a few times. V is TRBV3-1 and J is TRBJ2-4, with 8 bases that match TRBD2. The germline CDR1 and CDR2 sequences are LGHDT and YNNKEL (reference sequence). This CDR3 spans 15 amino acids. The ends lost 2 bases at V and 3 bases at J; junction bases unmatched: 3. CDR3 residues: CASSQPGGGKNIQYF. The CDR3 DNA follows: TGTGCCAGCAGCCAACCCGGGGGGGGCAAAAACATTCAGTACTTC.

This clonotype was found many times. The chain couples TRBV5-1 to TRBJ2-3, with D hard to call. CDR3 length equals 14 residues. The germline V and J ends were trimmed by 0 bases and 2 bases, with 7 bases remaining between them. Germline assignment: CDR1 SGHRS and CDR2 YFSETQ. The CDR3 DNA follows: TGCGCCAGCAGCTTGGAACAGCACACAGATACGCAGTATTTT. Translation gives CASSLEQHTDTQYF.

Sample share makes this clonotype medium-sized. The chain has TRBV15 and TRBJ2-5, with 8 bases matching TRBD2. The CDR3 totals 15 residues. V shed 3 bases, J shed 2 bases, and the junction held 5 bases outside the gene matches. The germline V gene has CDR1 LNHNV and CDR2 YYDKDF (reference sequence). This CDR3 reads CATSRGAGAQETQYF. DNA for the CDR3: TGTGCCACCAGCAGGGGAGCGGGAGCGCAAGAGACCCAGTACTTC.

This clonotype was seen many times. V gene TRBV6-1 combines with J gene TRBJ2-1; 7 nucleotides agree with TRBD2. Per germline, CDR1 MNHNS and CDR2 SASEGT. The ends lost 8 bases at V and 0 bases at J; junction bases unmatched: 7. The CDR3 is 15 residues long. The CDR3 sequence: CASLLALVSYNEQFF. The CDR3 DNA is TGTGCCAGCCTACTAGCGCTAGTCTCCTACAATGAGCAGTTCTTC.

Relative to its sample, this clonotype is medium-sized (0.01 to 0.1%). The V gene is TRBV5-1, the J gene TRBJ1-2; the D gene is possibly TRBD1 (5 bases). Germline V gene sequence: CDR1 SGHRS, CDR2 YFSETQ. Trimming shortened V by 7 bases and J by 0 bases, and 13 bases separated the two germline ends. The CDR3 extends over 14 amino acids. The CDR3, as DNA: TGCGCCAGCGCCTGGGACGGCCCTAACTATGGCTACACCTTC. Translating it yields CASAWDGPNYGYTF.